The entry that follows covers one T cell receptor (beta chain) sequence. These data are taken from a study of T cell responses to AZD1222 COVID-19 vaccine. The V gene end was trimmed by 9 bases and the J gene end by 6 bases; junction bases not matched to a gene: 12. The germline V gene encodes CDR1 KGHDR and CDR2 SFDVKD. This CDR3 is built from 16 residues. The data were produced by immunoSEQ multiplex PCR, yet TCRdb's version contains in-frame clones alone and is incomplete. The repertoire holds around 160,000 clones, about 90% seen once, with over 4.5% in the top ten. The sample consisted of peripheral blood, taken on day 0 of AZD1222 vaccination. The clonotype comes from an adult in good health. The chain combines TRBV24-1 with TRBJ2-1; 11 bases line up with TRBD2. CDR3 coding DNA: TGTGCCACCGGCGGGGGAGCTAGCGGGAGGCCCAATGAGCAGTTCTTC. Translated: CATGGGASGRPNEQFF.